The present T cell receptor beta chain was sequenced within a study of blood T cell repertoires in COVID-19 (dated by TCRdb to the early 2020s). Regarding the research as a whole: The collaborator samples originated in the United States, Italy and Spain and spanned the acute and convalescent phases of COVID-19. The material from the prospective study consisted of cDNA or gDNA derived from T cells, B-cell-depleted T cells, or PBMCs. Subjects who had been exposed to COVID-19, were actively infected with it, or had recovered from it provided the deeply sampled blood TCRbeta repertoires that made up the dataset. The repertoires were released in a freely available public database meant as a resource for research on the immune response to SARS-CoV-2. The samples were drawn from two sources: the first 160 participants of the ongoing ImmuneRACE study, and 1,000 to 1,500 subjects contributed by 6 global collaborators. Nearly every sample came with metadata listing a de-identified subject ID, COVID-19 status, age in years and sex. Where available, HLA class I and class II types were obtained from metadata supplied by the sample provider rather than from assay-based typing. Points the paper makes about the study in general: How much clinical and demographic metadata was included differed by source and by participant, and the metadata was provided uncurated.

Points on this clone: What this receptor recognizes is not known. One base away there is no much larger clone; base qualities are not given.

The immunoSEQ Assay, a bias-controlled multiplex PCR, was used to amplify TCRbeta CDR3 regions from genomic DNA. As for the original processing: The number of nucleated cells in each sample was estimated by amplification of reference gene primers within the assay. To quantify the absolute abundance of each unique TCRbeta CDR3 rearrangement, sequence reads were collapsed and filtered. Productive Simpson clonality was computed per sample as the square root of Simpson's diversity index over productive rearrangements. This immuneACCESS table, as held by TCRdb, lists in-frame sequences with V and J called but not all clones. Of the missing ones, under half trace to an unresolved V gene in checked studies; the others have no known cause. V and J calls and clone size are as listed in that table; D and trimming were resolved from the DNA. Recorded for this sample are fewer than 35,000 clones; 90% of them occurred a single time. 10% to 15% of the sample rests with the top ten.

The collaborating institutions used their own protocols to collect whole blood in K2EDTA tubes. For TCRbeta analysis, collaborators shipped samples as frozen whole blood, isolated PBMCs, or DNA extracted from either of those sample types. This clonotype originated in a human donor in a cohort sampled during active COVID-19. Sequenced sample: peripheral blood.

The DNA sequence is as follows: TGTGCCAGCAGCCACGGCCGTTTGAGGGCTCAGAACACTGAAGCTTTCTTT. Its amino acids are CASSHGRLRAQNTEAFF. The V and J genes are TRBV6-2 or TRBV6-3 and TRBJ1-1; the D gene is not confidently resolved. The cysteine opens and the phenylalanine closes a CDR3 of 17 amino acids. Only the CDR3 portion is preserved as DNA: 51 bases, with reading frame beginning at the first base. CDR1 MNHEY and CDR2 SVGEGT were looked up in the germline V gene. Trimming costs V 6 bases and J 1 base, and their ends lie 21 bases apart.